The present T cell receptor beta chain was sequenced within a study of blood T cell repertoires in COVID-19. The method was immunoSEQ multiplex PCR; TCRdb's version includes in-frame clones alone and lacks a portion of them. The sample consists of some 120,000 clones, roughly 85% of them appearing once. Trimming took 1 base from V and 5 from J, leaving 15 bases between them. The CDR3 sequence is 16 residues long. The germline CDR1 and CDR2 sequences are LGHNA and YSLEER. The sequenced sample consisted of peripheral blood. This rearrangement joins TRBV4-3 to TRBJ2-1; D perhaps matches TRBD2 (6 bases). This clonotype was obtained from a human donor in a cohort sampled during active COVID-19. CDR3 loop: CASSQVGGGINNEQFF. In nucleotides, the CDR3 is TGCGCCAGCAGCCAAGTGGGTGGGGGGATAAACAATGAGCAGTTCTTC.